Listed below are T cell receptor beta chains from one sample, sequenced in a study of shared clonotypes between healthy human individuals. Only in-frame clones appear in the TCRdb table, and some are missing; sequencing was by immunoSEQ multiplex PCR. The sample holds more than 1 million clones; about 80% are singletons and the top ten take 0.4% to 0.55%. Sequencing was carried out using memory CD4+ T cells from PBMCs. Receptor source: a man between 18 and 35 years old in good health. Some clones in this sample may be carry-over from other donors' samples. CDR3s include the opening cysteine and the closing phenylalanine or tryptophan. A D gene is named only where the DNA matches it firmly. Rows may omit the clone size; those that give it use once, few, many or a size class.

D gene	clone size	V gene	CDR3 length	J gene	CDR3 protein	CDR3 DNA
TRBD1	-	TRBV5-5	14	TRBJ2-7	CASSSGQGLYEQYF	TGTGCCAGCAGCTCGGGACAGGGTCTCTACGAGCAGTACTTC
-	once	TRBV19	13	TRBJ1-1	CASSIEQRTEAFF	TGTGCCAGTAGTATAGAACAGCGAACTGAAGCTTTCTTT
TRBD2	many	TRBV27	13	TRBJ2-5	CASSGGGVETQYF	TGTGCCAGCAGTGGCGGGGGTGTAGAGACCCAGTACTTC
-	-	TRBV11-1	15	TRBJ1-1	CASSYGRGRNTEAFF	TGTGCCAGCAGCTACGGGAGAGGGAGGAACACTGAAGCTTTCTTT
-	once	TRBV6-4	15	TRBJ1-4	CASSRHEHGGEKLFF	TGTGCCAGCAGCCGTCACGAACATGGCGGTGAAAAACTGTTTTTT
-	-	TRBV7-9	15	TRBJ1-2	CASSLSGSRMDSYTF	TGTGCCAGCAGCTTATCGGGTTCCAGGATGGATAGTTACACCTTC
TRBD1	once	TRBV29-1	12	TRBJ2-4	CSVHSQGDIQYF	TGCAGCGTCCACTCCCAGGGGGACATTCAGTACTTC
-	-	TRBV29-1	14	TRBJ2-5	CSVAGTHPGMTQYF	TGCAGCGTTGCCGGGACGCATCCGGGGATGACCCAGTACTTC
-	-	TRBV2	15	TRBJ1-6	CASRASRDNNSPLHF	TGTGCCAGCAGAGCTTCCCGGGACAATAATTCACCCCTCCACTTT
-	-	TRBV9	12	TRBJ2-3	CASSAATDTQYF	TGTGCCAGCAGCGCGGCAACAGATACGCAGTATTTT
-	-	TRBV28	15	TRBJ1-3	CASSSSITSGNTIYF	TGTGCCAGCAGTTCCAGTATTACCTCTGGAAACACCATATATTTT
-	-	TRBV15	14	TRBJ1-2	CATSRDVGSSGYTF	TGTGCCACCAGCAGAGATGTGGGTTCATCTGGCTACACCTTC
-	-	TRBV28	12	TRBJ1-2	CASSLASYGYTF	TGTGCCAGCAGTTTAGCAAGCTATGGCTACACCTTC
TRBD1	-	TRBV30	14	TRBJ2-5	CAWSRGTGQETQYF	TGTGCCTGGAGTCGCGGGACAGGGCAAGAGACCCAGTACTTC
TRBD2	-	TRBV7-2	16	TRBJ2-7	CASSPGLAGGPGLSYF	TGTGCCAGCAGCCCGGGACTAGCGGGAGGGCCAGGGTTGTCGTACTTC
TRBD2	once	TRBV9	17	TRBJ2-1	CASSVVGRASGPNEQFF	TGTGCCAGCAGCGTAGTGGGTAGGGCTAGCGGTCCCAATGAGCAGTTCTTC
TRBD1	-	TRBV15	17	TRBJ2-4	CATSRDLSGGPKNIQYF	TGTGCCACCAGCAGAGATCTGTCAGGGGGCCCCAAAAACATTCAGTACTTC
TRBD1	once	TRBV7-8	18	TRBJ2-1	CASSGTGAEFGSHNEQFF	TGTGCCAGCAGCGGGACAGGGGCCGAATTTGGAAGTCACAATGAGCAGTTCTTC